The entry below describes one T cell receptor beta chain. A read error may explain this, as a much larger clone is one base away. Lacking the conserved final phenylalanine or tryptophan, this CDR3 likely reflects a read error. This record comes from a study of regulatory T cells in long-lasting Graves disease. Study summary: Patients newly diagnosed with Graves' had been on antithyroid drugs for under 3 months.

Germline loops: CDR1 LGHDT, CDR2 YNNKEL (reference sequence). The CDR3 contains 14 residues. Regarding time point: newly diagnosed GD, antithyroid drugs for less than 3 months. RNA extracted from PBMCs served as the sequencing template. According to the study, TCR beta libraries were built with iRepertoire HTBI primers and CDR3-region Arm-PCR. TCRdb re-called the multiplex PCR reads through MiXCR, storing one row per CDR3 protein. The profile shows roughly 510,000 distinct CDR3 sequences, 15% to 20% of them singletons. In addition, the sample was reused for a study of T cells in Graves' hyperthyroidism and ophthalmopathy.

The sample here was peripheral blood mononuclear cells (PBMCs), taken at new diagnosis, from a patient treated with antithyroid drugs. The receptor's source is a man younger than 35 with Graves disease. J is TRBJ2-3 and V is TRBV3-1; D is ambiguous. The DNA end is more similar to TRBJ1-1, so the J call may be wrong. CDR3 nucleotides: TGTGCCAGCAGCCAAAAGGGCCGGAACACTGAAGCTTTCCTT. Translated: CASSQKGRNTEAFL.